This passage covers 21 T cell receptor beta chains from one sample sequenced in a study of T cells in Graves' hyperthyroidism and ophthalmopathy. The CDR3 regions of TCR beta were amplified from RNA transcripts. During a first-round RT-PCR of the TCR CDR3, the HTBI primer set was used. From the multiplex PCR reads, TCRdb called clonotypes with MiXCR, one entry per CDR3 protein. The table records roughly 290,000 distinct CDR3 sequences, 13% of them present only once. Sequencing input: blood. The source of these receptors is a woman aged 25 to 45 with Graves' hyperthyroidism that later progressed to Graves' ophthalmopathy.

V usage is TRBV9 and J usage is TRBJ2-1; D is ambiguous. Trimming shortened V by 2 bases and J by 3 bases, and 12 bases separated the two germline ends. Germline CDR1 reads SGDLS; CDR2 reads YYNGEE. This CDR3 spans 15 amino acids. The CDR3 DNA reads TGTGCCAGCAGCGTTGGGCTGGCTTTCTACAATGAGCAGTTCTTC. It is translated as CASSVGLAFYNEQFF.

This clonotype appeared many times. V and J are TRBV11-2 and TRBJ2-2; no reliable D call. The CDR3 covers 14 residues. Germline V lookup: CDR1 SGHAT, CDR2 FQNNGV. V was clipped by 1 base and J by 5 bases, with 8 bases between them. CDR3 DNA sequence: TGTGCCAGCAGCTTAGTTGTGGAAACCGGGGAGCTGTTTTTT. This codes for CASSLVVETGELFF.

This clonotype was seen a few times. The chain has TRBV29-1 and TRBJ1-3; the D is unclear. CDR3 size: 11 residues. Germline loops: CDR1 SQVTM, CDR2 ANQGSEA. Between the trimmed V and J ends, which lost 3 bases and 5 bases, there was a span of 5 bases. CDR3 nucleotides: TGCAGCGTTGATATAAGAAACACCATATATTTT. Translation: CSVDIRNTIYF.

This clonotype was recorded many times. V usage is TRBV20-1 and J usage is TRBJ2-3; TRBD2 aligns across 12 bases. The CDR3 extends over 18 amino acids. V trimming: 6 bases; J trimming: 0 bases; junction bases outside the gene matches: 13. From germline, CDR1 is DFQATT and CDR2 SNEGSKA (reference sequence). The CDR3 spells CSASPPTGLAGSTDTQYF. CDR3 DNA sequence: TGCAGTGCCTCACCCCCGACCGGACTAGCGGGGAGCACAGATACGCAGTATTTT.

In its sample, this clonotype was seen many times. The CDR3 nucleotides read TGTGCCAGCAGCTTAGCGAAAACGGGAGGGGGAGAGACCCAGTACTTC. It is translated as CASSLAKTGGGETQYF. This rearrangement joins TRBV7-9 to TRBJ2-5, with 8 bases that match TRBD2. The CDR3 has 16 amino acids. The J segment lost 4 bases and the V segment lost 0 bases, leaving 7 bases of the junction unmatched. Germline V gene sequence: CDR1 SEHNR, CDR2 FQNEAQ (reference sequence).

This clonotype was counted ten times or more. The V gene is TRBV5-6, the J gene TRBJ2-1, with 9 positions matching TRBD1. Looked up from germline, CDR1 is SGHDT and CDR2 is YYEEEE. The CDR3 extends over 16 amino acids. Trimming at V came to 0 bases and at J to 7 bases, leaving 8 bases not matched to a gene. CDR3 in DNA: TGTGCCAGCAGCTTGGATGGGACAGGGTATAGGAATGAGCAGTTCTTC. The encoded protein is CASSLDGTGYRNEQFF. The whole variable domain, remainder taken from reference TRBV5-6 and TRBJ2-1, is DAGVTQSPTHLIKTRGQQVTLRCSPKSGHDTVSWYQQALGQGPQFIFQYYEEEERQRGNFPDRFSGHQFPNYSSELNVNALLLGDSALYLCASSLDGTGYRNEQFFGPGTRLTVL.

This clonotype occurred many times. This sequence joins TRBV7-8 and TRBJ2-2; TRBD2 agrees at 7 bases. The CDR3 has 17 residues. V shed 1 base and J 4 bases; nucleotides not matched to a gene: 9. The germline gives CDR1 SGHVS, CDR2 FQNEAQ. CDR3 in amino acids: CASSLVWGREGTGELFF. The CDR3 nucleotides read TGTGCCAGCAGCTTAGTCTGGGGGAGGGAAGGCACCGGGGAGCTGTTTTTT.

The J gene is TRBJ2-1, the V gene TRBV29-1; TRBD2 matches at 9 bases. The CDR3 contains 16 residues. Trimming cost V 2 bases and J 9 bases; bases outside gene matches: 14. Germline assignment: CDR1 SQVTM and CDR2 ANQGSEA. In nucleotides, the CDR3 is TGCAGCGTTGAATTAGCGGGAGTAATCAGTAGTTTTGAGCAGTTCTTC. Translated, it gives CSVELAGVISSFEQFF.

A few counts support this clonotype. The chain uses TRBV6-1 and TRBJ2-5; 10 bases line up with TRBD2. V lost 5 bases to trimming and J lost 5 bases; unmatched junction nucleotides: 8. The CDR3 is 15 residues long. CDR1 and CDR2 from the germline V gene are MNHNS and SASEGT. The CDR3 nucleotides are TGTGCCAGCAGTAGCGGGAGGGCATCGGGGGAGACCCAGTACTTC. Translated, it gives CASSSGRASGETQYF.

This clonotype was seen only a few times. The junction shows a germline mismatch at one end, possibly a read error. The chain carries TRBV9 and TRBJ2-7; 9 bases line up with TRBD2. Per the germline V gene, CDR1 is SGDLS and CDR2 is YYNGEE. This CDR3 comprises 14 residues. CDR3 in amino acids: CTSSVGLAGYEQYF. CDR3 DNA sequence: TGTACCAGCAGCGTGGGGCTAGCGGGATACGAGCAGTACTTC.

The sample holds many counts of this clonotype. This rearrangement joins TRBV5-1 to TRBJ2-5; tentative D call: TRBD2 (5 bases). The CDR3 has 14 amino acids. Looked up from germline, CDR1 is SGHRS and CDR2 is YFSETQ. Trimming pared 3 bases from V and 2 bases from J, leaving 11 bases between. CDR3 nucleotide sequence: TGCGCCAGCAGCTCGGACTCTATACAAGAGACCCAGTACTTC. Encoded protein: CASSSDSIQETQYF.

This clonotype was counted many times. The chain uses TRBV9 and TRBJ2-5; TRBD1 might be the D (5 bases). Germline CDR1 and CDR2: SGDLS and YYNGEE. The ends were cut back, 2 bases at V and 4 bases at J, with 15 bases in the middle. This CDR3 is built from 15 residues. The CDR3 bases are TGTGCCAGCAGCGTTGAAGGGGCAAACGGAGAGACCCAGTACTTC. Protein sequence: CASSVEGANGETQYF.

This clonotype came up many times. The chain has TRBV5-6 and TRBJ2-3; no definite D call. The CDR3 is made up of 15 amino acids. The V gene lost 2 bases and the J gene lost 4 bases, with 14 bases spanning the gap. In germline, CDR1 is SGHDT, CDR2 YYEEEE. CDR3 coding DNA: TGTGCCAGCAGCTTCCACCCCGGCAATTCAGATACGCAGTATTTT. Amino acid sequence: CASSFHPGNSDTQYF. Full variable domain (outside the CDR3, taken from reference TRBV5-6 and TRBJ2-3): DAGVTQSPTHLIKTRGQQVTLRCSPKSGHDTVSWYQQALGQGPQFIFQYYEEEERQRGNFPDRFSGHQFPNYSSELNVNALLLGDSALYLCASSFHPGNSDTQYFGPGTRLTVL.

This clonotype appeared a single time. CDR3 in amino acids: CATVPGASSSYEQYF. The DNA for the CDR3 is TGTGCCACCGTACCAGGGGCCAGTAGCTCCTACGAGCAGTACTTC. V usage is TRBV28 and J usage is TRBJ2-7; a possible D gene is TRBD1 (6 bases). The CDR3 has 15 residues. Trimming shortened V by 10 bases and J by 0 bases, and 19 bases separated the two germline ends. CDR1 MDHEN and CDR2 SYDVKM come from the germline V gene.

The rearrangement uses TRBV9 and TRBJ1-4; no clear D gene. CDR3 length: 12 amino acids. Germline V gives CDR1 SGDLS, CDR2 YYNGEE. V gave up 3 bases and J gave up 7 bases, with 7 bases separating them. The CDR3 bases are TGTGCCAGCAGCGGCGGCGGTGAAAAACTGTTTTTT. It encodes CASSGGGEKLFF. Combining the CDR3 with reference TRBV9 and TRBJ1-4 gives the whole variable domain DSGVTQTPKHLITATGQRVTLRCSPRSGDLSVYWYQQSLDQGLQFLIQYYNGEERAKGNILERFSAQQFPDLHSELNLSSLELGDSALYFCASSGGGEKLFFGSGTQLSVL.

This clonotype showed up many times. This chain uses TRBV6-1 with TRBJ2-7, with 9 nucleotides matching TRBD1. The V and J ends lost 7 bases and 3 bases, in that order; junction bases with no gene match: 7. Germline V lookup: CDR1 MNHNS, CDR2 SASEGT. The CDR3 runs 14 residues. The CDR3 DNA sequence: TGTGCCAGCAAATCGGGACAGGGAAGCTACGAGCAGTACTTC. Translated, it gives CASKSGQGSYEQYF.

The chain combines TRBV12-3 or TRBV12-4 with TRBJ1-2; 8 nucleotides line up with TRBD1. This CDR3 spans 18 amino acids. Unmatched junction bases numbered 17, after V lost 6 bases and J lost 2 bases. CDR3: CASSRLLLLGQGNYGYTF. DNA for the CDR3: TGTGCCAGCAGCCGACTCCTACTTCTAGGACAGGGCAACTATGGCTACACCTTC.

The table lists this clonotype with many counts. This rearrangement joins TRBV29-1 to TRBJ2-1, with 11 bases identical to TRBD2. Germline V gene lookup returns CDR1 SQVTM and CDR2 ANQGSEA. The CDR3 has 16 residues. The junction had 12 bases not matched to a gene; V was cut back by 8 bases and J by 3 bases. CDR3 protein: CSTEGAGTSGYNEQFF. Here the CDR3 DNA reads TGCAGCACGGAAGGGGCCGGGACTAGCGGCTACAATGAGCAGTTCTTC.

This chain uses TRBV10-3 with TRBJ2-1; D not certain. Trimming took off 0 bases at V and 10 bases at J, with 4 bases between the two ends. This CDR3 region has 11 residues. Germline V gene data show CDR1 as ENHRY and CDR2 as SYGVKD. CDR3 DNA: TGTGCCATCAGTGAGTCGTTAGAGCAGTTCTTC. Amino acid sequence: CAISESLEQFF.

This clonotype has a count of ten or more. V gene TRBV12-3 or TRBV12-4 combines with J gene TRBJ2-1; D may correspond to TRBD1 or TRBD2 (5 bases each). The CDR3 is made up of 13 amino acids. V gave up 7 bases and J gave up 5 bases, with 12 bases separating them. DNA for the CDR3: TGTGCCAGCACCGCACCGGGGCACAATGAGCAGTTCTTC. Its protein is CASTAPGHNEQFF.

The chain combines TRBV7-2 with TRBJ1-5; a weak D match, TRBD1 (6 bases). The CDR3 runs to 14 residues. Deletions cut 6 bases from V and 5 bases from J, with 14 bases between. CDR1 and CDR2 (germline): SGHTA, FQGNSA. The CDR3, as DNA: TGTGCCAGCAGTTCCACAGGGCTCTATCAGCCCCAGCATTTT. It encodes CASSSTGLYQPQHF. The full variable domain, in which reference TRBV7-2 and TRBJ1-5 provide the parts outside the CDR3, is GAGVSQSPSNKVTEKGKDVELRCDPISGHTALYWYRQSLGQGLEFLIYFQGNSAPDKSGLPSDRFSAERTGGSVSTLTIQRTQQEDSAVYLCASSSTGLYQPQHFGDGTRLSIL.